Listed below are T cell receptor beta chains from one sample, sequenced in a study of blood T cell repertoires in COVID-19. Some clones are missing from TCRdb's copy, which holds only in-frame ones; the method was immunoSEQ multiplex PCR. The sample shows 75,000 to 100,000 clones, around 87% of them seen only once. Sequenced material: peripheral blood. The receptors originated from a human donor in a cohort sampled during active COVID-19. CDR3s include the opening cysteine and the closing phenylalanine or tryptophan. The D gene is left open where the match is weak. Not all rows give a size; the values are once, few, many and, for expanded clones, a class.

D gene: -
V gene: TRBV18
J gene: TRBJ2-1
clone size: -
CDR3 protein: CASSPPTAYNEQFF
CDR3 DNA: TGTGCCAGCTCACCACCGACAGCTTACAATGAGCAGTTCTTC

D gene: -
V gene: TRBV2
J gene: TRBJ2-1
clone size: few
CDR3 protein: CASSESLNYNEQFF
CDR3 DNA: TGTGCCAGCAGTGAGAGCCTTAACTACAATGAGCAGTTCTTC

D gene: TRBD2
V gene: TRBV5-1
J gene: TRBJ2-7
clone size: -
CDR3 protein: CASSFELAGGLSYEQYF
CDR3 DNA: TGCGCCAGCAGCTTTGAACTAGCGGGAGGGCTCTCCTACGAGCAGTACTTC

D gene: -
V gene: TRBV19
J gene: TRBJ2-5
clone size: -
CDR3 protein: CASTPRDIGGTQYF
CDR3 DNA: TGTGCCAGTACTCCCCGGGACATCGGCGGGACCCAGTACTTC

D gene: -
V gene: TRBV7-9
J gene: TRBJ2-5
clone size: -
CDR3 protein: CASSFSSTPETQYF
CDR3 DNA: TGTGCCAGCAGCTTCTCTAGCACTCCAGAGACCCAGTACTTC

D gene: -
V gene: TRBV7-9
J gene: TRBJ1-4
clone size: few
CDR3 protein: CASSLGEGGEKLFF
CDR3 DNA: TGTGCCAGCAGCTTAGGGGAGGGAGGCGAAAAACTGTTTTTT

D gene: TRBD2
V gene: TRBV7-9
J gene: TRBJ2-2
clone size: -
CDR3 protein: CASSSGLAGVGELFF
CDR3 DNA: TGTGCCAGCAGCTCGGGACTAGCGGGAGTCGGGGAGCTGTTTTTT

D gene: TRBD1
V gene: TRBV7-9
J gene: TRBJ1-4
clone size: -
CDR3 protein: CASSLMRGRILGSGEKLFF
CDR3 DNA: TGTGCCAGCAGCTTGATGAGGGGGCGCATCCTAGGGTCGGGTGAAAAACTGTTTTTT

D gene: TRBD2
V gene: TRBV5-1
J gene: TRBJ2-7
clone size: -
CDR3 protein: CASSLSLAGVDEQYF
CDR3 DNA: TGCGCCAGCAGCTTATCCCTAGCGGGAGTCGACGAGCAGTACTTC

D gene: -
V gene: TRBV5-5
J gene: TRBJ2-5
clone size: -
CDR3 protein: CASGDLETQYF
CDR3 DNA: TGTGCCAGCGGAGACCTAGAGACCCAGTACTTC

D gene: -
V gene: TRBV24-1
J gene: TRBJ2-3
clone size: -
CDR3 protein: CATSPRGSTDTQYF
CDR3 DNA: TGTGCCACCAGTCCTCGGGGGAGCACAGATACGCAGTATTTT

D gene: -
V gene: TRBV5-6
J gene: TRBJ1-1
clone size: -
CDR3 protein: CASSLVQGTTTEAFF
CDR3 DNA: TGTGCCAGCAGCTTGGTCCAGGGGACCACCACTGAAGCTTTCTTT

D gene: -
V gene: TRBV3-1/TRBV3-2
J gene: TRBJ2-5
clone size: once
CDR3 protein: CASSPHPGRQETQYF
CDR3 DNA: TGTGCCAGCAGCCCTCACCCGGGGAGACAAGAGACCCAGTACTTC

D gene: TRBD2
V gene: TRBV27
J gene: TRBJ2-1
clone size: few
CDR3 protein: CASSLVAGDGANEQFF
CDR3 DNA: TGTGCCAGCAGTCTAGTAGCGGGCGACGGGGCAAATGAGCAGTTCTTC

D gene: TRBD1
V gene: TRBV7-9
J gene: TRBJ1-2
clone size: -
CDR3 protein: CASSSYTGQGNYGYTF
CDR3 DNA: TGTGCCAGCAGTTCATATACTGGACAGGGGAACTATGGCTACACCTTC

D gene: -
V gene: TRBV6-5
J gene: TRBJ2-2
clone size: -
CDR3 protein: CASSIKGLVGELFF
CDR3 DNA: TGTGCCAGCAGTATCAAGGGGTTGGTCGGGGAGCTGTTTTTT

D gene: -
V gene: TRBV6-1
J gene: TRBJ1-2
clone size: -
CDR3 protein: CASSDRRQTYGYTF
CDR3 DNA: TGTGCCAGCAGTGACCGGCGACAAACCTATGGCTACACCTTC

D gene: TRBD2
V gene: TRBV28
J gene: TRBJ2-7
clone size: -
CDR3 protein: CASSLSLAGDPTSYEQYF
CDR3 DNA: TGTGCCAGCAGTTTATCGCTAGCGGGAGACCCGACCTCCTACGAGCAGTACTTC

D gene: -
V gene: TRBV18
J gene: TRBJ2-2
clone size: -
CDR3 protein: CASSLRGGNTGELFF
CDR3 DNA: TGTGCCAGCTCACTGAGAGGGGGAAACACCGGGGAGCTGTTTTTT

D gene: -
V gene: TRBV7-2
J gene: TRBJ1-5
clone size: -
CDR3 protein: CASSLRGSGDPQPQHF
CDR3 DNA: TGTGCCAGCAGCTTAAGGGGGTCTGGGGATCCTCAGCCCCAGCATTTT

D gene: TRBD1
V gene: TRBV11-2
J gene: TRBJ1-4
clone size: -
CDR3 protein: CASSPGGTDTEKLFF
CDR3 DNA: TGTGCCAGCAGCCCCGGAGGGACAGACACTGAAAAACTGTTTTTT

D gene: -
V gene: TRBV7-3
J gene: TRBJ2-2
clone size: -
CDR3 protein: CASSLTPGGELFF
CDR3 DNA: TGTGCCAGCAGCTTAACGCCGGGCGGGGAGCTGTTTTTT

D gene: -
V gene: TRBV9
J gene: TRBJ2-2
clone size: -
CDR3 protein: CASSPRWGANTGELFF
CDR3 DNA: TGTGCCAGCAGCCCCCGGTGGGGGGCGAACACCGGGGAGCTGTTTTTT

D gene: -
V gene: TRBV6-4
J gene: TRBJ1-6
clone size: -
CDR3 protein: CASSDSSGVGNSPLHF
CDR3 DNA: TGTGCCAGCAGTGACTCATCGGGGGTCGGGAATTCACCCCTCCACTTT

D gene: -
V gene: TRBV6-5
J gene: TRBJ1-6
clone size: -
CDR3 protein: CASSYTPDSANSPLHF
CDR3 DNA: TGTGCCAGCAGTTACACTCCGGACAGCGCAAATTCACCCCTCCACTTT

D gene: -
V gene: TRBV2
J gene: TRBJ1-2
clone size: -
CDR3 protein: CASSVSVSNYGYTF
CDR3 DNA: TGTGCCAGCAGTGTATCGGTCTCGAACTATGGCTACACCTTC

D gene: -
V gene: TRBV6-5
J gene: TRBJ2-1
clone size: -
CDR3 protein: CASNQQAGSYNEQFF
CDR3 DNA: TGTGCCAGCAACCAACAGGCAGGATCCTACAATGAGCAGTTCTTC

D gene: TRBD1
V gene: TRBV3-1/TRBV3-2
J gene: TRBJ2-7
clone size: -
CDR3 protein: CASSHWDRIYEQYF
CDR3 DNA: TGTGCCAGCAGCCATTGGGACAGGATCTACGAGCAGTACTTC

D gene: -
V gene: TRBV2
J gene: TRBJ2-3
clone size: -
CDR3 protein: CASSGSVTDTQYF
CDR3 DNA: TGTGCCAGCAGTGGATCGGTTACAGATACGCAGTATTTT

D gene: TRBD2
V gene: TRBV27
J gene: TRBJ2-7
clone size: -
CDR3 protein: CASSLSLFTSGTYEQYF
CDR3 DNA: TGTGCCAGCAGTTTATCGTTGTTTACTAGCGGGACCTACGAGCAGTACTTC

D gene: TRBD2
V gene: TRBV2
J gene: TRBJ2-7
clone size: -
CDR3 protein: CASSLSSGRGEQYF
CDR3 DNA: TGTGCCAGCAGTTTATCTAGCGGGAGGGGCGAGCAGTACTTC

D gene: -
V gene: TRBV12-3/TRBV12-4
J gene: TRBJ1-1
clone size: -
CDR3 protein: CASSLQVNTEAFF
CDR3 DNA: TGTGCCAGCAGTTTACAGGTGAACACTGAAGCTTTCTTT

D gene: -
V gene: TRBV7-7
J gene: TRBJ2-3
clone size: -
CDR3 protein: CASSLEGVTDTQYF
CDR3 DNA: TGTGCCAGCAGCTTAGAAGGGGTCACAGATACGCAGTATTTT

D gene: -
V gene: TRBV27
J gene: TRBJ2-7
clone size: -
CDR3 protein: CASSQGGEQYF
CDR3 DNA: TGTGCCAGCAGCCAAGGAGGCGAGCAGTACTTC

D gene: TRBD1
V gene: TRBV28
J gene: TRBJ1-2
clone size: -
CDR3 protein: CASSVIHRQGHGYTF
CDR3 DNA: TGTGCCAGCAGTGTCATTCACCGACAGGGACATGGCTACACCTTC

D gene: -
V gene: TRBV19
J gene: TRBJ2-6
clone size: once
CDR3 protein: CATLGNSGANVLTF
CDR3 DNA: TGTGCCACCCTAGGAAACTCTGGGGCCAACGTCCTGACTTTC

D gene: -
V gene: TRBV29-1
J gene: TRBJ2-3
clone size: once
CDR3 protein: CSVRLLLAQYF
CDR3 DNA: TGCAGCGTGAGACTACTCCTGGCGCAGTATTTT

D gene: -
V gene: TRBV19
J gene: TRBJ2-7
clone size: -
CDR3 protein: CASRQGPTSYEQYF
CDR3 DNA: TGTGCCAGTAGACAGGGTCCAACCTCCTACGAGCAGTACTTC

D gene: -
V gene: TRBV25-1
J gene: TRBJ2-1
clone size: -
CDR3 protein: CASSGGQRVYNEQFF
CDR3 DNA: TGTGCCAGCAGCGGGGGACAGCGGGTCTACAATGAGCAGTTCTTC

D gene: -
V gene: TRBV19
J gene: TRBJ2-1
clone size: -
CDR3 protein: CASSIAGAFNEQFF
CDR3 DNA: TGTGCCAGTAGTATAGCGGGAGCCTTCAATGAGCAGTTCTTC

D gene: TRBD2
V gene: TRBV19
J gene: TRBJ2-3
clone size: -
CDR3 protein: CASRKDGTSGLTDTQYF
CDR3 DNA: TGTGCCAGTAGGAAGGACGGGACTAGCGGCCTTACAGATACGCAGTATTTT

D gene: TRBD2
V gene: TRBV5-4
J gene: TRBJ2-7
clone size: -
CDR3 protein: CASSVRAGTAYEQYF
CDR3 DNA: TGTGCCAGCAGCGTCCGAGCGGGGACCGCCTACGAGCAGTACTTC

D gene: TRBD2
V gene: TRBV13
J gene: TRBJ2-7
clone size: -
CDR3 protein: CASSSTREGILEQYF
CDR3 DNA: TGTGCCAGCAGCTCAACCAGGGAGGGGATTTTGGAGCAGTACTTC

D gene: -
V gene: TRBV4-1
J gene: TRBJ2-2
clone size: -
CDR3 protein: CASSRGGGENTGELFF
CDR3 DNA: TGCGCCAGCAGCCGAGGGGGCGGGGAGAACACCGGGGAGCTGTTTTTT

D gene: -
V gene: TRBV28
J gene: TRBJ1-2
clone size: -
CDR3 protein: CASSSGGVYGYTF
CDR3 DNA: TGTGCCAGCAGTTCCGGGGGGGTTTATGGCTACACCTTC

D gene: TRBD2
V gene: TRBV4-1
J gene: TRBJ2-7
clone size: -
CDR3 protein: CASSQVGASGTVEQYF
CDR3 DNA: TGCGCCAGCAGCCAAGTTGGGGCTAGCGGGACAGTCGAGCAGTACTTC

D gene: -
V gene: TRBV10-3
J gene: TRBJ2-1
clone size: -
CDR3 protein: CATARRDSHEQFF
CDR3 DNA: TGTGCCACTGCCCGTAGAGACAGTCATGAGCAGTTCTTC

D gene: -
V gene: TRBV5-1
J gene: TRBJ1-1
clone size: -
CDR3 protein: CASSLHPPGQNTEAFF
CDR3 DNA: TGCGCCAGCAGCCTGCATCCCCCCGGACAGAACACTGAAGCTTTCTTT

D gene: -
V gene: TRBV11-3
J gene: TRBJ2-1
clone size: -
CDR3 protein: CASSFGGRADNEQFF
CDR3 DNA: TGTGCCAGCAGCTTCGGCGGGCGGGCCGACAATGAGCAGTTCTTC

D gene: -
V gene: TRBV5-5
J gene: TRBJ2-2
clone size: -
CDR3 protein: CASNFLPGLNTGELFF
CDR3 DNA: TGTGCCAGCAACTTCTTGCCGGGATTGAACACCGGGGAGCTGTTTTTT

D gene: -
V gene: TRBV7-3
J gene: TRBJ2-7
clone size: once
CDR3 protein: CASSYGDSTGEQYF
CDR3 DNA: TGTGCCAGCTCATACGGCGACAGTACGGGCGAGCAGTACTTC